This entry lists 7 T cell receptor beta chains sequenced from one sample in a study of long-term antiretroviral therapy in people with HIV. It was version v3.0 of the immunoSEQ assay that was run at survey level. TCRdb's copy holds only in-frame clones and misses some; the assay was immunoSEQ multiplex PCR. The profile shows 20,000 to 30,000 clones, 83% of them singletons. The material sequenced was unsorted PBMCs, taken 0.4 years after starting antiretroviral therapy. These receptors were collected from a man between 50 and 59 years old with HIV.

V gene TRBV18 combines with J gene TRBJ2-5; D possibly corresponds to TRBD2 (5 bases). The V end lost 0 bases, the J end lost 4 bases, and 12 bases lay between the germline ends. Germline V lookup: CDR1 KGHSH, CDR2 LQKENI. The CDR3 loop spans 15 amino acids. Here the CDR3 DNA reads TGTGCCAGCTCACCACCGAATAGCGTGTCAGAGACCCAGTACTTC. It specifies CASSPPNSVSETQYF.

This clone turned up a few times. This chain uses TRBV30 with TRBJ1-1; D is possibly TRBD1 (6 bases). From germline, CDR1 is GTSNPN and CDR2 SVGIG (reference sequence). Trimming pared 1 base from V and 4 bases from J, leaving 10 bases between. The CDR3 extends over 13 amino acids. CDR3: CAWSAGVLTEAFF. As DNA, the CDR3 is TGTGCCTGGAGTGCAGGGGTTCTCACTGAAGCTTTCTTT. The variable domain in full, with the rest retrieved from reference TRBV30 and TRBJ1-1, is SQTIHQWPATLVQPVGSPLSLECTVEGTSNPNLYWYRQAAGRGLQLLFYSVGIGQISSEVPQNLSASRPQDRQFILSSKKLLLSDSGFYLCAWSAGVLTEAFFGQGTRLTVV.

This chain uses TRBV7-8 with TRBJ2-1; 8 nucleotides match TRBD2. V shed 5 bases and J 6 bases; nucleotides not matched to a gene: 9. The CDR3 consists of 15 residues. The germline V gene has CDR1 SGHVS and CDR2 FQNEAQ. The CDR3 sequence is CASSRGGGGRNEQFF. The DNA for the CDR3 is TGTGCCAGCAGCAGGGGAGGCGGGGGGCGCAATGAGCAGTTCTTC.

In this sample, this clone turned up a few times. The chain links TRBV19 to TRBJ1-5; 7 bases align to TRBD1. Germline lookup yields CDR1 LNHDA and CDR2 SQIVND (reference sequence). The CDR3 has 15 amino acids. The J segment lost 4 bases and the V segment lost 6 bases, leaving 9 bases of the junction unmatched. In DNA, the CDR3 is TGTGCCAGTAGGAAGGGGACAGCCGAGAATCAGCCCCAGCATTTT. Encoded protein: CASRKGTAENQPQHF.

This clone was counted only a few times. V usage is TRBV27 and J usage is TRBJ1-2; D is unclear. This CDR3 spans 13 amino acids. Germline-derived CDR1 and CDR2 are MNHEY and SMNVEV (reference sequence). The V gene lost 0 bases and the J gene lost 7 bases, with 9 bases spanning the gap. The CDR3 nucleotides are TGTGCCAGCAGTTTATCGAGTTTCGGTGGCTACACCTTC. It codes for CASSLSSFGGYTF.

The V gene is TRBV5-5, the J gene TRBJ2-1; D gene unclear. CDR1 is SGHKS, CDR2 YYEKEE, per germline (reference sequence). Trimming took off 1 base at V and 6 bases at J, with 5 bases between the two ends. This CDR3 contains 12 residues. As DNA, the CDR3 is TGTGCCAGCAGCTTGAACTTCAATGAGCAGTTCTTC. Translating gives CASSLNFNEQFF.

This chain connects TRBV4-3 to TRBJ1-2; no definite D call. The V end was cut by 1 base, the J end by 4 bases, with 10 bases between. Germline values: CDR1 LGHNA, CDR2 YSLEER. The CDR3 runs 14 residues. The CDR3 DNA follows: TGCGCCAGCAGCCAAGCCACAACCTTCTATGGCTACACCTTC. Translating gives CASSQATTFYGYTF.